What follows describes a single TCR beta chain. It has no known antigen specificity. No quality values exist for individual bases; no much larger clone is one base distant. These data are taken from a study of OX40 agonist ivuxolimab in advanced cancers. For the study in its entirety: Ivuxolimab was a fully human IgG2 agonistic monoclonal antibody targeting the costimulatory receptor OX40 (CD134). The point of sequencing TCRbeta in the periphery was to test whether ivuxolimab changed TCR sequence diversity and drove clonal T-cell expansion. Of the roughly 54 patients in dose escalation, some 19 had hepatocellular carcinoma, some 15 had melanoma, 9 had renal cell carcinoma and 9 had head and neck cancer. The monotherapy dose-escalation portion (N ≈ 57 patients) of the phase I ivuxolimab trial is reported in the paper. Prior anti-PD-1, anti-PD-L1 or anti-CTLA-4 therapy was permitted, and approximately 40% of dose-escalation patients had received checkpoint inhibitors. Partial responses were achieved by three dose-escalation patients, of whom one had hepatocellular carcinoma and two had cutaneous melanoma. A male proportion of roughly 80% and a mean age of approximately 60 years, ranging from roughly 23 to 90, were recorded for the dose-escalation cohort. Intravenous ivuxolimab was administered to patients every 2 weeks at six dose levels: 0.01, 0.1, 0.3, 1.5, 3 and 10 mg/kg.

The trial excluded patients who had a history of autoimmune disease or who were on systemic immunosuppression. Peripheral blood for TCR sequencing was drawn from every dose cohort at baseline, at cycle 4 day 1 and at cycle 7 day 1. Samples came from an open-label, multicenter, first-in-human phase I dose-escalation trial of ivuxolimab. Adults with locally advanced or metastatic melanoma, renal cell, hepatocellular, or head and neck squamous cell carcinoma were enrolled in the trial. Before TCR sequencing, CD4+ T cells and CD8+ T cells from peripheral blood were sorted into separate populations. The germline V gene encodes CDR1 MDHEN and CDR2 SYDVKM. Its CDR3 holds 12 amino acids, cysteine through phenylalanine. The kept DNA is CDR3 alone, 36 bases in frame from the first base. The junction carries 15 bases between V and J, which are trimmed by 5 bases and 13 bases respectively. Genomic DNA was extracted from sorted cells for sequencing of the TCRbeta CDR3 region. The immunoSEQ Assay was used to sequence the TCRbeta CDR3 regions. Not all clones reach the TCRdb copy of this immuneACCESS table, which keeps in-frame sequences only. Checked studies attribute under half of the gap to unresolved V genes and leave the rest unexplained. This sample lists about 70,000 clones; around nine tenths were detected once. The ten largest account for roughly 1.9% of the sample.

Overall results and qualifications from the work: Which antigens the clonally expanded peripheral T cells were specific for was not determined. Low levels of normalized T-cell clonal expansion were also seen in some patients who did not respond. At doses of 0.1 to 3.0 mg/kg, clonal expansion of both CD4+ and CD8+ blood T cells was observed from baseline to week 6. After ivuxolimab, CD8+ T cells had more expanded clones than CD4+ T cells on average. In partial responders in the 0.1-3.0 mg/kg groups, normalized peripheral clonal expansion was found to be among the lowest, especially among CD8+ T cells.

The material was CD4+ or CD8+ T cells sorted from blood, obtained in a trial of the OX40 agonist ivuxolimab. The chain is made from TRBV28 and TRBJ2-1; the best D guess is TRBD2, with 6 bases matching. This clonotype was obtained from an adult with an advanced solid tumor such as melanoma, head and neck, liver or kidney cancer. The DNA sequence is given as TGTGCCAGCAGTCCTCTTGGGACTTCACAGTTCTTC. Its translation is CASSPLGTSQFF.